The rows below give T cell receptor beta chains drawn from one sample of a study of cytomegalovirus exposure and HLA in healthy donors. The assay was immunoSEQ multiplex PCR, and TCRdb's table has in-frame clones only and misses some. Of some 90,000 clones in the sample, roughly 80% were seen once. Sequenced input: PBMCs. Every receptor here comes from a man in his fifties or sixties in good health and CMV-seropositive. CDR3s leave out the opening cysteine and the closing phenylalanine or tryptophan. The order of the fields is clone size, J gene, V gene, CDR3 protein. Expanded clones are given a class, and other clones once, few, many or no size at all.

NA	TRBJ2-6	TRBV29-1	SVVTGGANVLT
NA	TRBJ2-6	TRBV9	ASSPPTSVSSGANVLT
NA	TRBJ1-5	TRBV6-6	AAQGYQPQH
NA	TRBJ1-2	TRBV4-1	ASSQAGNRVDYGYT
NA	TRBJ2-2	TRBV7-2	ASSSSSGPGGELF
NA	TRBJ2-3	TRBV7-8	ASSPRTSGRGDTQY
NA	TRBJ2-1	TRBV5-1	ASSLLQGIYNEQF
NA	TRBJ1-1	TRBV5-6	ASSFGGSGEAF
NA	TRBJ1-1	TRBV30	AWSRQVATEAF
NA	TRBJ1-1	TRBV5-1	ASSSERRGREAEAF
NA	TRBJ2-4	TRBV5-8	ASTPGGALAKNSQY
NA	TRBJ2-5	TRBV13	ASSYRRGAGDRETQY
NA	TRBJ2-1	TRBV5-1	ASTRTESSYNEQF
NA	TRBJ2-5	TRBV6-1	ASNRDRVTGTQY
NA	TRBJ1-5	TRBV18	ASSPDRGLRSNQPQH
NA	TRBJ2-3	TRBV4-1	ASTPGLAEGDTQY
few	TRBJ2-7	TRBV4-3	ASSQDRGPSPYEQY
NA	TRBJ1-2	TRBV5-4	ASSLEMTRSSYGYT
NA	TRBJ2-1	TRBV11-2	ASSGLAGVYNEQF
NA	TRBJ1-3	TRBV6-5	ASRGQGANTIY
NA	TRBJ2-7	TRBV4-2	ASSQEKQSALEQY
NA	TRBJ1-2	TRBV21-1	ASSNTGDDYGYT